The TCR beta chain described here comes from a study of blood T cell repertoires in COVID-19. Looking at the study overall: The United States, Italy and Spain provided the acute and convalescent COVID-19 samples. Nucleic acid was either cDNA or gDNA, and it came from T cells, B-cell-depleted T cells, or PBMCs.

Per the original methods: Amplification of reference gene primers was used by the study to estimate nucleated cell counts. Assay: immunoSEQ multiplex PCR; the TCRdb copy retains only in-frame clones and omits some. The DNA was the basis for D and trimming; V, J and clone size are from that table. Altogether 130,000 or so clones are present, around 78% being singletons, with the ten largest covering under 14%. This TCR was recovered from a human donor in a cohort sampled during active COVID-19. Sequencing used peripheral blood.

CDR3 in DNA: TGCGCCAGCAGCTGGGGGACAGGGGCGGCCACTGAAGCTTTCTTT. This codes for CASSWGTGAATEAFF. V gene TRBV5-1 combines with J gene TRBJ1-1, with 10 nucleotides matching TRBD1. V was clipped by 3 bases and J by 4 bases; unmatched bases: 6. This CDR3 region has 15 residues. Germline CDR1 and CDR2: SGHRS and YFSETQ.